Below are 17 T cell receptor beta chains sequenced from a single sample in a study of blood T cell repertoires in COVID-19. The table came from immunoSEQ multiplex PCR; TCRdb's copy has only in-frame clones and leaves some out. The sample includes roughly 17,000 clones, 80% to 85% seen only once; the top ten take approximately 8.4%. The sequenced material came from peripheral blood. The origin of the receptors is a man in his sixties with acute or convalescent COVID-19.

The rearrangement joins TRBV10-2 to TRBJ2-4; 14 nucleotides agree with TRBD2. The V gene's germline CDR1 is WSHSY and CDR2 SAAADI. With V trimmed by 9 bases and J by 5 bases, 3 bases remained unmatched. The CDR3 contains 14 residues. The DNA of the CDR3 is TGCGCCAGGGGACTAGCGGGGGCCGAAAACATTCAGTACTTC. Protein: CARGLAGAENIQYF.

V is TRBV18 and J is TRBJ1-1; D unclear. Trimming took off 3 bases at V and 4 bases at J, with 12 bases between the two ends. This CDR3 comprises 14 residues. Germline V gives CDR1 KGHSH, CDR2 LQKENI. CDR3 in DNA: TGTGCCAGCTCACCCCGTGTAGAGGCCACTGAAGCTTTCTTT. Protein: CASSPRVEATEAFF. Variable domain in full (rest from reference TRBV18 and TRBJ1-1): NAGVMQNPRHLVRRRGQEARLRCSPMKGHSHVYWYRQLPEEGLKFMVYLQKENIIDESGMPKERFSAEFPKEGPSILRIQQVVRGDSAAYFCASSPRVEATEAFFGQGTRLTVV.

The chain has TRBV2 and TRBJ1-2; D is uncertain. V dropped 4 bases and J dropped 4 bases, with 10 bases sitting between them. This CDR3 spans 13 amino acids. The germline CDR1 and CDR2 sequences are SNHLY and FYNNEI. CDR3 sequence (DNA): TGTGCCAGCAGTGGCGGGGTTTTCTATGGCTACACCTTC. Protein sequence: CASSGGVFYGYTF.

This clone turned up a few times. The genes are TRBV6-6 and TRBJ2-2; 9 bases match TRBD1. Germline CDR1 MNHNY, CDR2 SVGAGI (reference sequence). The J segment lost 5 bases and the V segment lost 7 bases, leaving 5 bases of the junction unmatched. This CDR3 has 14 residues. The CDR3 reads CASNPGQGTGELFF. CDR3 nucleotides: TGTGCCAGCAATCCGGGACAGGGTACCGGGGAGCTGTTTTTT.

The gene calls are TRBV24-1 and TRBJ2-3; perhaps TRBD1 as D (7 bases). This CDR3 region has 15 residues. Germline-derived CDR1 and CDR2 are KGHDR and SFDVKD. Trimming took 3 bases from V and 5 from J, leaving 14 bases between them. CDR3 nucleotides: TGTGCCACCAGTGATCCCAACAGGGGAGGAGATACGCAGTATTTT. Translation: CATSDPNRGGDTQYF.

The chain is built from TRBV5-1 and TRBJ1-5; TRBD1 matches 9 bases. This CDR3 comprises 15 residues. Germline V gene lookup returns CDR1 SGHRS and CDR2 YFSETQ. Trimming at V came to 4 bases and at J to 2 bases, leaving 4 bases not matched to a gene. CDR3 region: CASSPGQGGNQPQHF. The DNA for the CDR3 is TGCGCCAGCAGCCCGGGACAGGGAGGCAATCAGCCCCAGCATTTT.

This chain links TRBV2 with TRBJ1-2; tentative D call: TRBD1 (6 bases). This CDR3 contains 15 residues. With 7 bases removed from V and 3 bases from J, the gap between germline ends came to 18 bases. The V gene's germline CDR1 is SNHLY and CDR2 FYNNEI. CDR3 amino acids: CASTMDGTNDYGYTF. The CDR3 DNA sequence: TGTGCCAGCACCATGGACGGGACAAATGACTATGGCTACACCTTC.

The chain links TRBV19 to TRBJ1-2, with D perhaps matching TRBD1 (5 bases). Trimming removed 5 bases from V and 0 bases from J, with 13 bases in between. Looked up from germline, CDR1 is LNHDA and CDR2 is SQIVND (reference sequence). CDR3 length equals 15 residues. The CDR3 DNA is TGTGCCAGTAGTCGTTGGGGCAGTACTAACTATGGCTACACCTTC. Its translation is CASSRWGSTNYGYTF.

The CDR3 DNA sequence: TGTGCCAGCAGCGTAGGGTTAGCGGGGGAACACACCGGGGAGCTGTTTTTT. The encoded protein is CASSVGLAGEHTGELFF. This chain uses TRBV9 with TRBJ2-2, with 9 nucleotides matching TRBD2. The CDR3 has 17 residues. V shed 0 bases, J shed 3 bases, and the junction held 6 bases outside the gene matches. In germline, CDR1 is SGDLS, CDR2 YYNGEE.

V is TRBV25-1 and J is TRBJ1-6, with a weak D call TRBD1 (6 bases). Germline V gene sequence: CDR1 MGHDK, CDR2 SYGVNS. V gave up 6 bases and J gave up 14 bases, with 17 bases separating them. The CDR3 is 13 residues long. CDR3 sequence (DNA): TGTGCCAGCAGGACCTGGGACAATTGGTCCCTCCACTTT. Protein product: CASRTWDNWSLHF.

J is TRBJ2-5 and V is TRBV5-4; no clear D. The germline V and J ends were trimmed by 2 bases and 3 bases, with 8 bases remaining between them. This CDR3 has 13 amino acids. Per the germline V gene, CDR1 is SGHNT and CDR2 is YYREEE (reference sequence). As DNA, the CDR3 is TGTGCCAGCAGCTTACGCGGTGAAGAGACCCAGTACTTC. Its translation is CASSLRGEETQYF.

This chain connects TRBV19 to TRBJ1-5; 9 bases align to TRBD1. CDR3 size: 15 residues. Trimming took 5 bases from V and 2 from J; bases not matched to a gene: 4. The germline V gene encodes CDR1 LNHDA and CDR2 SQIVND (reference sequence). CDR3 loop: CASSPRDRGNQPQHF. Here the CDR3 DNA reads TGTGCCAGTAGTCCCCGGGACAGGGGCAATCAGCCCCAGCATTTT.

This clone has just a few counts. The CDR3 DNA follows: TGCGCCAGCAGCCCCCAATTGTCGACTCAAATGACCCAGTACTTC. Translation: CASSPQLSTQMTQYF. J is TRBJ2-5 and V is TRBV5-1; no definite D call. Germline assignment: CDR1 SGHRS and CDR2 YFSETQ. The V and J ends lost 4 bases and 7 bases respectively, with 20 bases between them. The CDR3 is 15 residues long.

The chain couples TRBV18 to TRBJ2-5, with D tentatively TRBD1 (6 bases). The V and J ends lost 3 bases and 5 bases respectively, with 16 bases between them. The CDR3 is 15 residues long. The germline CDR1 and CDR2 sequences are KGHSH and LQKENI. CDR3 sequence reads: CASSPLTGMSETQYF. The DNA for the CDR3 is TGTGCCAGCTCACCTTTAACAGGGATGTCGGAGACCCAGTACTTC. The full variable domain, in which reference TRBV18 and TRBJ2-5 provide the parts outside the CDR3, is NAGVMQNPRHLVRRRGQEARLRCSPMKGHSHVYWYRQLPEEGLKFMVYLQKENIIDESGMPKERFSAEFPKEGPSILRIQQVVRGDSAAYFCASSPLTGMSETQYFGPGTRLLVL.

This clone was recorded a few times. This chain connects TRBV6-6 to TRBJ1-1; D gene uncertain. Trimming took off 6 bases at V and 11 bases at J, with 19 bases between the two ends. CDR1 is MNHNY, CDR2 SVGAGI, per germline (reference sequence). The CDR3 totals 13 residues. CDR3 loop: CASRGPLTEWAFF. DNA of the CDR3: TGTGCCAGCAGGGGCCCGTTAACAGAATGGGCTTTCTTT.

This clone has only one observation. V usage is TRBV5-4 and J usage is TRBJ1-2; 10 nucleotides agree with TRBD1. Germline CDR1 and CDR2: SGHNT and YYREEE (reference sequence). The length of the CDR3 is 15 residues. Germline trimming cut 5 bases from V and 8 bases from J; bases unmatched to any gene: 12. The CDR3 loop reads CASRPSTGGAGGYTF. CDR3 nucleotide sequence: TGTGCCAGCAGGCCCTCGACAGGGGGCGCGGGCGGCTACACCTTC.

This clone came up a few times. The V call is TRBV7-2, the J call TRBJ2-1; D might be TRBD2 (6 bases). The V gene lost 4 bases and the J gene lost 10 bases, with 14 bases spanning the gap. The CDR3 is 13 amino acids. The germline gives CDR1 SGHTA, CDR2 FQGNSA. The CDR3 DNA reads as TGTGCCAGCAGCTCCCGCGGGGCGGGCGAGCAGTTCTTC. Its translation is CASSSRGAGEQFF.